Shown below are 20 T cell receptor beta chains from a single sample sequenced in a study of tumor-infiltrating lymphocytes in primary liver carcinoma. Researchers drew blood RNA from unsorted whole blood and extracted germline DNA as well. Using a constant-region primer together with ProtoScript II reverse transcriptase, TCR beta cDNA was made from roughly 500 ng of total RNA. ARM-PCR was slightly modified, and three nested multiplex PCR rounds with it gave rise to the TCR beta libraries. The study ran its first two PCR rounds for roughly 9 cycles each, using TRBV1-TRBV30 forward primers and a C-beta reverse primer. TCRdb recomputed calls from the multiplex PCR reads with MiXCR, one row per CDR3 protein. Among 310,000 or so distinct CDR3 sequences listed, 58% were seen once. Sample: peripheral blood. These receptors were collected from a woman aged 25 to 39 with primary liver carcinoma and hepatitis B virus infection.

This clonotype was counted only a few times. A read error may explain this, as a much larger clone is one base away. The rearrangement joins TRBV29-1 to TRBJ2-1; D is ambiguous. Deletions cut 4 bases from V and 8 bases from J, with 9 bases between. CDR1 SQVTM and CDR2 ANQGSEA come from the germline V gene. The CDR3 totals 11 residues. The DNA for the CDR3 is TGCAGCGTTGCGCGAGACGATGAGCAGTTCTTC. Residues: CSVARDDEQFF.

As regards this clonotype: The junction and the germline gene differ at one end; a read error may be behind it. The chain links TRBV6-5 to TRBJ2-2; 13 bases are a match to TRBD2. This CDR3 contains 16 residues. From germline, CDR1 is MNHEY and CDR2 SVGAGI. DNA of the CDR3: TGTGCCAGCAACCCGGCGACTAGCGGGGGGACCGGGGGGCTGTTTTTC. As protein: CASNPATSGGTGGLFF.

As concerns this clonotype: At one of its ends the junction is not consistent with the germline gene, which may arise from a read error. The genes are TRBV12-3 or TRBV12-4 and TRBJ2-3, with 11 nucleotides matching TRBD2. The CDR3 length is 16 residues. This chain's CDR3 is CASIPRLAGFPDMQYF. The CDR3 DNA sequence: TGTGCCAGCATTCCCCGACTAGCGGGGTTTCCAGATATGCAGTATTTT.

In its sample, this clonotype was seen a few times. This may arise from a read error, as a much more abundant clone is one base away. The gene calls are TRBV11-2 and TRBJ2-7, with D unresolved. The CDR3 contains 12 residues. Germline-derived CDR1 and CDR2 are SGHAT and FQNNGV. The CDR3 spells CASSSPYYEQCF. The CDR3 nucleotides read TGTGCCAGCAGCTCGCCTTATTACGAGCAGTGCTTC. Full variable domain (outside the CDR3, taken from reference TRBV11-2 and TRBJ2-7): EAGVAQSPRYKIIEKRQSVAFWCNPISGHATLYWYQQILGQGPKLLIQFQNNGVVDDSQLPKDRFSAERLKGVDSTLKIQPAKLEDSAVYLCASSSPYYEQCFGPGTRLTVT.

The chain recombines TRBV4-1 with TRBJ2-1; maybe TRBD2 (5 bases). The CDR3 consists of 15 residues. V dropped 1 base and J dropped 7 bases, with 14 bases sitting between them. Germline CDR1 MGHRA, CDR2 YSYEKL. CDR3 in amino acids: CASSQGSLAGNEQFF. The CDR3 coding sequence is TGCGCCAGCAGCCAAGGAAGTCTAGCCGGGAATGAGCAGTTCTTC.

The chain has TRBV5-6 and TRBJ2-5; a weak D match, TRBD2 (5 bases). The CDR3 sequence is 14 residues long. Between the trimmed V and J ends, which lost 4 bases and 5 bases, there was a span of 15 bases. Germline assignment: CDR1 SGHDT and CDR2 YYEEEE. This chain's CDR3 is CASSKISGGETQYF. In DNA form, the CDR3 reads TGTGCCAGCAGCAAAATCTCCGGCGGGGAGACCCAGTACTTC.

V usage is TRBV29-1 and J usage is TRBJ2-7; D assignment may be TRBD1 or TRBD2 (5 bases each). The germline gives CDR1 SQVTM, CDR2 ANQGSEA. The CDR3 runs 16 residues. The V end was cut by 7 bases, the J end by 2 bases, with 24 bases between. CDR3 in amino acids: CSAMTFGTGTPYEQYF. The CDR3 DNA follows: TGCAGCGCCATGACATTTGGGACCGGTACTCCCTACGAGCAGTACTTC.

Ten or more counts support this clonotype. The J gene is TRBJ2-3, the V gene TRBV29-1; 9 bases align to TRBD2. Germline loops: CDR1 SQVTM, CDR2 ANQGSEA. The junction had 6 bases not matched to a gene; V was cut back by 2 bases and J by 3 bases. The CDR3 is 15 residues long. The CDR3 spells CSVELGAGGTDTQYF. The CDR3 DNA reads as TGCAGCGTTGAATTGGGGGCGGGAGGGACAGATACGCAGTATTTT.

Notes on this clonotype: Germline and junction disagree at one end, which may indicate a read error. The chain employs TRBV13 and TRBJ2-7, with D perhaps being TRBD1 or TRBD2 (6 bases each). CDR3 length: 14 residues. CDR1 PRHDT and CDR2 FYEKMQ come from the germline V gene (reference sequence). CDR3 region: CTSSLPGAGDEQYF. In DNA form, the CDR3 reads TGTACCAGCAGCTTACCGGGGGCTGGGGACGAGCAGTACTTC.

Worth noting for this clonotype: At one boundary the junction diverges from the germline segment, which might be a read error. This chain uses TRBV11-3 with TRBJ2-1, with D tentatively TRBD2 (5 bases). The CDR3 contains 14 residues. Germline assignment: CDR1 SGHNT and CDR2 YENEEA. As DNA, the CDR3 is TGTGCAAGCAGCTTACCGGGAATTCGCAATGAGCAGTTCTTC. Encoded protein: CASSLPGIRNEQFF.

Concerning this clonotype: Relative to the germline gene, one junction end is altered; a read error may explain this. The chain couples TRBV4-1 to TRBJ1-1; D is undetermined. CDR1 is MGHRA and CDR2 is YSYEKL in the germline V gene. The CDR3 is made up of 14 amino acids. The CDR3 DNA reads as TGCGCCAACAGCCAAGCCAGTGTTAACACTGAAGCTTTCTTT. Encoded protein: CANSQASVNTEAFF.

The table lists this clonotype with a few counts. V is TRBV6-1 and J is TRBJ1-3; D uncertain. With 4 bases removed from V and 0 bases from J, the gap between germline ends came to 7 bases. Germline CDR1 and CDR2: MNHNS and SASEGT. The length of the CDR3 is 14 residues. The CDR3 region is CASSAFGSGNTIYF. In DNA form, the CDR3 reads TGTGCCAGCAGTGCGTTTGGCTCTGGAAACACCATATATTTT.

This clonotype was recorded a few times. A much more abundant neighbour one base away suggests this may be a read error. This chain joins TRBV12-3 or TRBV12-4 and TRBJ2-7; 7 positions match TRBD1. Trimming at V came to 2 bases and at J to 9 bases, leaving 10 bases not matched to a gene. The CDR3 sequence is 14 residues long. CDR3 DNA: TGTGCCAGCAGTTTACAGGGTCAGGGGGTCGGGCAGTACTTC. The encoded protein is CASSLQGQGVGQYF.

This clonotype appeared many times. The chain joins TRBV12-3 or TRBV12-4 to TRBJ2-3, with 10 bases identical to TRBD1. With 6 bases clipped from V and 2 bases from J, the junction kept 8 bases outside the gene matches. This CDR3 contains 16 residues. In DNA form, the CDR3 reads TGTGCCAGCAGCACCCGGACAGGGGGTATCACAGATACGCAGTATTTT. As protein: CASSTRTGGITDTQYF.

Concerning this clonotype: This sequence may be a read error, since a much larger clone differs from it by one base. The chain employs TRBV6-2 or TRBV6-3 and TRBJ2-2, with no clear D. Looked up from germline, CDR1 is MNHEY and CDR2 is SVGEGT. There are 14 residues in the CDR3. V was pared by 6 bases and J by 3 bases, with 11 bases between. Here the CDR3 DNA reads TGTGCCAGCAGACATCCTACTTACACCGGGGAGCTGTTTTTT. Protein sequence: CASRHPTYTGELFF.

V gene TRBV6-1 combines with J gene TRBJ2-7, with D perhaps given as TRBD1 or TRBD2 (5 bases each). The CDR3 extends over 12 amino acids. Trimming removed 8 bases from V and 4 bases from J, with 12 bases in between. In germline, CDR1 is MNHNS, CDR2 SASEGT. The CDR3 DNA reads TGTGCCAGCGGGGACGATTTGTACGAGCAGTACTTC. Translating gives CASGDDLYEQYF.

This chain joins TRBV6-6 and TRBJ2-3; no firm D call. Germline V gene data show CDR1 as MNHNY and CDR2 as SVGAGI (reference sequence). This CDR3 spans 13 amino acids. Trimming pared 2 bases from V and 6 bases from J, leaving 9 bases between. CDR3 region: CASSYASVDTQYF. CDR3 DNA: TGTGCCAGCAGTTACGCGAGTGTGGATACGCAGTATTTT.

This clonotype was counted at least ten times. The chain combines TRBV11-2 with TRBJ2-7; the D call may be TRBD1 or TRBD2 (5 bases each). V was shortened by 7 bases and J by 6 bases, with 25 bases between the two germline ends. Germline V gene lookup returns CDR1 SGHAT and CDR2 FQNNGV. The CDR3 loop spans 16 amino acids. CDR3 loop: CASTPFPGPNLAEQYF. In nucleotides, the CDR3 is TGTGCCAGCACCCCTTTCCCGGGACCCAACCTCGCCGAGCAGTACTTC.

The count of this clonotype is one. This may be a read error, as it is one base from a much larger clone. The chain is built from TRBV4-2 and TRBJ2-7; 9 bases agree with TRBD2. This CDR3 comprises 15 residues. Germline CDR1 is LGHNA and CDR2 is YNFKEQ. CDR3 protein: CANSQATSGFDEQYF. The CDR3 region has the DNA TGTGCCAACAGCCAAGCTACTAGCGGGTTCGACGAGCAGTACTTC.

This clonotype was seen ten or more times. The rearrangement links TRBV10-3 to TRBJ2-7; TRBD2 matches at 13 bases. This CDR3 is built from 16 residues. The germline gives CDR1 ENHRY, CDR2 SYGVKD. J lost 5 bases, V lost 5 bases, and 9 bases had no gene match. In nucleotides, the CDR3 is TGTGCCATCAGTCCCGGGGGGGGACTAGCGGGACACGAGCAGTACTTC. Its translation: CAISPGGGLAGHEQYF.